This TCR beta chain was retrieved from a study of blood T cell repertoires in COVID-19. Study-wide context: COVID-19 samples, acute and convalescent, were from the United States, Italy and Spain.

Germline CDR1 KGHDR, CDR2 SFDVKD. Trimming cost V 0 bases and J 6 bases, with 13 bases left between them. The CDR3 consists of 15 residues. Repertoires were generated with immunoSEQ multiplex PCR, while TCRdb's copy carries only in-frame clones and drops some. The sample lists 100,000 to 130,000 clones; about three quarters were seen once. The sequencing input was peripheral blood. The chain has TRBV24-1 and TRBJ1-2; a possible D gene is TRBD1 (5 bases). The clonotype comes from an older man with acute or convalescent COVID-19. The CDR3 reads CATSDLGRVCHGYTF. The CDR3 nucleotides read TGTGCCACCAGTGATTTGGGCAGGGTATGTCATGGCTACACCTTC.